This record concerns one T cell receptor (beta chain) sequence. Trimming took off 6 bases at V and 8 bases at J, with 10 bases between the two ends. This CDR3 comprises 11 residues. Clones were read by immunoSEQ multiplex PCR, and TCRdb kept only the in-frame ones, dropping some. Of roughly 160,000 clones listed, about 86% are singletons. The entry originates in a study of blood T cell repertoires in COVID-19. The clonotype comes from a man between 18 and 35 years old with acute or convalescent COVID-19. V usage is TRBV12-3 or TRBV12-4 and J usage is TRBJ1-1; no reliable D call. Sequencing input: peripheral blood. CDR3 sequence reads: CASSRALEAFF. CDR3 DNA: TGTGCCAGCAGCCGAGCCCTAGAAGCTTTCTTT.